This is a list of T cell receptor beta chains from one sample in a study of technical replicates of blood from a handful of donors. TCRdb's table, derived via immunoSEQ multiplex PCR, lists solely in-frame clones and lacks some. The sample lists 75,000 to 100,000 clones; less than 95% were seen once. The sequenced sample was T cells isolated from PBMCs. These receptors all come from a human donor in good health. Each CDR3 is given with its conserved first and last residue. Fields, in order: clone size, V gene, J gene, D gene, CDR3 DNA, CDR3 protein. D genes are given only for firm matches. Clone size is given for some rows only: seen once, a few or many times, or a class if the clone is expanded.

clone size: .
V gene: TRBV4-1
J gene: TRBJ2-7
D gene: TRBD2
CDR3 DNA: TGCGCCAGCAGCCTCGGGACGGGAGGGATGATCTACGAGCAGTACTTC
CDR3 protein: CASSLGTGGMIYEQYF

clone size: .
V gene: TRBV4-1
J gene: TRBJ1-2
D gene: .
CDR3 DNA: TGCGCCAGCAGCCCGGAAAGGGGAATCGACTATGGCTACACCTTC
CDR3 protein: CASSPERGIDYGYTF

clone size: .
V gene: TRBV28
J gene: TRBJ2-1
D gene: TRBD2
CDR3 DNA: TGTGCCAGCAGTTTACTGGCTAGCGGGTACAATGAGCAGTTCTTC
CDR3 protein: CASSLLASGYNEQFF

clone size: .
V gene: TRBV6-1
J gene: TRBJ2-5
D gene: TRBD2
CDR3 DNA: TGTGCCAGCAGTGGTGGACTAGAAGAGACCCAGTACTTC
CDR3 protein: CASSGGLEETQYF

clone size: .
V gene: TRBV5-1
J gene: TRBJ1-2
D gene: .
CDR3 DNA: TGCGCCAGCAGCTTGGACGGGGTCGGCAGCTATGGCTACACCTTC
CDR3 protein: CASSLDGVGSYGYTF

clone size: .
V gene: TRBV2
J gene: TRBJ2-7
D gene: .
CDR3 DNA: TGTGCCAGCAGAGATAGCGTGGGGACCTACGAGCAGTACTTC
CDR3 protein: CASRDSVGTYEQYF

clone size: .
V gene: TRBV7-6
J gene: TRBJ2-5
D gene: .
CDR3 DNA: TGTGCCAGCAGCACTCTCGGCGGGAAAGTAGAGACCCAGTACTTC
CDR3 protein: CASSTLGGKVETQYF

clone size: .
V gene: TRBV5-1
J gene: TRBJ2-1
D gene: TRBD2
CDR3 DNA: TGCGCCAGCAGCTTGGAATTCGGACTAGCGGGTGGTGAGCAGTTCTTC
CDR3 protein: CASSLEFGLAGGEQFF

clone size: .
V gene: TRBV7-2
J gene: TRBJ2-7
D gene: .
CDR3 DNA: TGTGCCAGCATTAGTGGGACTGGCCCCTACGAGCAGTACTTC
CDR3 protein: CASISGTGPYEQYF

clone size: .
V gene: TRBV30
J gene: TRBJ2-1
D gene: TRBD2
CDR3 DNA: TGTGCCTGGAGTCCTGGGACTAGCGGGAATAGCAATGAGCAGTTCTTC
CDR3 protein: CAWSPGTSGNSNEQFF

clone size: .
V gene: TRBV10-1
J gene: TRBJ2-7
D gene: TRBD2
CDR3 DNA: TGCGCCAGCAGGGCGGGGACTAGCGGGATCGTGTACGAGCAGTACTTC
CDR3 protein: CASRAGTSGIVYEQYF

clone size: .
V gene: TRBV9
J gene: TRBJ1-3
D gene: .
CDR3 DNA: TGTGCCAGCAGCGTAACAGGTGGCTCTGGAAACACCATATATTTT
CDR3 protein: CASSVTGGSGNTIYF

clone size: .
V gene: TRBV6-5
J gene: TRBJ2-1
D gene: .
CDR3 DNA: TGTGCCAGCAGTTCAATACGGACAGCTTCCTACAATGAGCAGTTCTTC
CDR3 protein: CASSSIRTASYNEQFF

clone size: .
V gene: TRBV5-6
J gene: TRBJ1-2
D gene: .
CDR3 DNA: TGTGCCAGCAGCTTGGCCTCGGGCTACACCTTC
CDR3 protein: CASSLASGYTF

clone size: .
V gene: TRBV5-4
J gene: TRBJ2-2
D gene: .
CDR3 DNA: TGTGCCAGCAGCTTGTGGCAGAACACCGGGGAGCTGTTTTTT
CDR3 protein: CASSLWQNTGELFF

clone size: .
V gene: TRBV7-8
J gene: TRBJ2-7
D gene: TRBD2
CDR3 DNA: TGTGCCAGCAGCTTAGGGCTCGTTGGTAGCGGGCCGAGCTCCTACGAGCAGTACTTC
CDR3 protein: CASSLGLVGSGPSSYEQYF

clone size: .
V gene: TRBV2
J gene: TRBJ1-1
D gene: .
CDR3 DNA: TGTGCCAGCAGCGATTCTAACTACTCACCTTTCTTT
CDR3 protein: CASSDSNYSPFF

clone size: once
V gene: TRBV19
J gene: TRBJ2-7
D gene: .
CDR3 DNA: TGTGCCAGTAGTACTAGGTTTTATGACGAGCAGTACTTC
CDR3 protein: CASSTRFYDEQYF

clone size: .
V gene: TRBV7-9
J gene: TRBJ2-4
D gene: TRBD1
CDR3 DNA: TGTGCCAGCAGCCTATCGGACAGGCTAGCCAAAAACATTCAGTACTTC
CDR3 protein: CASSLSDRLAKNIQYF

clone size: .
V gene: TRBV19
J gene: TRBJ2-5
D gene: .
CDR3 DNA: TGTGCCAGTAATCAGGGTCGGAGCCAAGAGACCCAGTACTTC
CDR3 protein: CASNQGRSQETQYF

clone size: .
V gene: TRBV9
J gene: TRBJ2-2
D gene: TRBD1
CDR3 DNA: TGTGCCAGCAGCCCTTGGACAGGGAACACCGGGGAGCTGTTTTTT
CDR3 protein: CASSPWTGNTGELFF

clone size: .
V gene: TRBV4-1
J gene: TRBJ1-1
D gene: .
CDR3 DNA: TGCGCCAGTGGGGCAGGGAACACTGAAGCTTTCTTT
CDR3 protein: CASGAGNTEAFF